This T cell receptor (beta chain) was obtained from a study of CD8+CD57+ T cells in acquired aplastic anemia. Study-level points and caveats: Researchers report that 25 to 30 CD8+ CDR3 sequences appeared in both patients and controls.

CDR1 is SGHDT and CDR2 is YYEEEE in the germline V gene. The V and J ends lost 4 bases and 1 base respectively, with 9 bases between them. The length of the CDR3 is 14 residues. All sequencing subjects had displayed CD8+CD57+ cell expansion on flow cytometry. Profiling of TCR beta VDJ combinations and CDR3 sequences used genomic DNA as template. TCRdb passed the reads through MiXCR, listing each CDR3 protein once. The sample lists approximately 190,000 distinct CDR3 sequences; roughly half were seen once. In this sample, this clonotype turned up many times. Its antigen is undetermined. Sequences were obtained from sorted CD4+, CD8+, or CD8+CD57+ T cells (not recorded which) from PBMCs. The clonotype comes from a human donor with aplastic anemia. This chain joins TRBV5-6 and TRBJ2-1, with D possibly matching TRBD2 (5 bases). CDR3 protein: CASSPGRSYNEQFF. The CDR3, as DNA: TGTGCCAGCAGCCCGGGAAGGTCCTACAATGAGCAGTTCTTC.